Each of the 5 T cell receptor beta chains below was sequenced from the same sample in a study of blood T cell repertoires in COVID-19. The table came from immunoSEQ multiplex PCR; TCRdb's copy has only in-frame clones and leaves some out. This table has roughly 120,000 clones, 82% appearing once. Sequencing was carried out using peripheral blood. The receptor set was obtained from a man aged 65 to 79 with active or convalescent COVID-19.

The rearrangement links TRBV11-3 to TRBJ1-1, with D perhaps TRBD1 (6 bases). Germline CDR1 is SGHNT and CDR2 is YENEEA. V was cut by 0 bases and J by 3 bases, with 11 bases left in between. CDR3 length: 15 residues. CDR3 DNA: TGTGCCAGCAGCTTAGAGGGGGCTACGGACACTGAAGCTTTCTTT. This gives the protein CASSLEGATDTEAFF. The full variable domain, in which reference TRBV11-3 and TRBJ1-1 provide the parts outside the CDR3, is EAGVVQSPRYKIIEKKQPVAFWCNPISGHNTLYWYLQNLGQGPELLIRYENEEAVDDSQLPKDRFSAERLKGVDSTLKIQPAELGDSAVYLCASSLEGATDTEAFFGQGTRLTVV.

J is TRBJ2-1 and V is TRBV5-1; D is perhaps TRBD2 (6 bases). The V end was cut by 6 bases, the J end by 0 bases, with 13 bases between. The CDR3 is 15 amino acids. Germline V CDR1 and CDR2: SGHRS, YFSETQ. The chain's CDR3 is CASMPTGLSYNEQFF. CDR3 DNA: TGCGCCAGCATGCCTACGGGACTCTCCTACAATGAGCAGTTCTTC.

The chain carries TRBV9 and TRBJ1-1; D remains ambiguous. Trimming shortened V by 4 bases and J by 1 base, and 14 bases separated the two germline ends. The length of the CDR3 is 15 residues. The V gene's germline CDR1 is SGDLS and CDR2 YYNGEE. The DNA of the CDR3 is TGTGCCAGCAGCCCCTTCGAGGGCGGGAACACTGAAGCTTTCTTT. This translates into CASSPFEGGNTEAFF.

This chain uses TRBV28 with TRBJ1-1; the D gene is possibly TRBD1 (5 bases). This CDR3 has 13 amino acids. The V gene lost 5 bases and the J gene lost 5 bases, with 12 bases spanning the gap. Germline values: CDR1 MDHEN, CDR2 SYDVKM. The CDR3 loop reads CASSLGGKTEAFF. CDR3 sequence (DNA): TGTGCCAGCAGTCTGGGGGGGAAAACTGAAGCTTTCTTT.

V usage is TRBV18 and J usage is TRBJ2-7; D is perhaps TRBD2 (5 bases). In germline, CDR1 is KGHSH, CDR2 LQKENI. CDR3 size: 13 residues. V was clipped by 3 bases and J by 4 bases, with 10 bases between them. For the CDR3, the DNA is TGTGCCAGCTCACCCACCTCGGGGTACGAGCAGTACTTC. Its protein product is CASSPTSGYEQYF.